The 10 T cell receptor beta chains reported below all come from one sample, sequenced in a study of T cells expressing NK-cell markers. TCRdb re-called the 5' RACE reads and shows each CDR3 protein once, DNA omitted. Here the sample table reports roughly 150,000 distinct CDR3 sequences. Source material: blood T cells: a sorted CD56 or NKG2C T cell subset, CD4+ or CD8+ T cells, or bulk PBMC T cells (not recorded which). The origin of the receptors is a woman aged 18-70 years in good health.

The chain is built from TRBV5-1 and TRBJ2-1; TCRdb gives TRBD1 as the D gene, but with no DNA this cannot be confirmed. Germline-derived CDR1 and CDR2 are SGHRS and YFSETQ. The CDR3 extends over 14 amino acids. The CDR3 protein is CASSLESGGNEQFF.

This CDR3 reads CASSLAQGEKLFF. This sequence joins TRBV27 and TRBJ1-4; absent DNA, TCRdb's TRBD1 call cannot be checked. Germline values: CDR1 MNHEY, CDR2 SMNVEV (reference sequence). The CDR3 has 13 residues.

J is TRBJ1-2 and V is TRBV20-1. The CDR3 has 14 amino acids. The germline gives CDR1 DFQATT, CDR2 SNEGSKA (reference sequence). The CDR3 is CSASMGSTNYGYTF.

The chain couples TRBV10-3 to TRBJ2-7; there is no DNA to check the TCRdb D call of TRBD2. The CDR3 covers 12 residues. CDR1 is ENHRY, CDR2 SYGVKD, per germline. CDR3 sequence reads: CAISYEREVQYF.

The CDR3 loop reads CSVAGPYNEQFF. This sequence joins TRBV29-1 and TRBJ2-1. This CDR3 contains 12 residues. CDR1 and CDR2 from the germline V gene are SQVTM and ANQGSEA.

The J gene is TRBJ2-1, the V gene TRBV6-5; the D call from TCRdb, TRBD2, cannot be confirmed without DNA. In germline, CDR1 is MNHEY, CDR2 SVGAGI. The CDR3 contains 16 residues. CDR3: CASSYSPDFVGDEQFF.

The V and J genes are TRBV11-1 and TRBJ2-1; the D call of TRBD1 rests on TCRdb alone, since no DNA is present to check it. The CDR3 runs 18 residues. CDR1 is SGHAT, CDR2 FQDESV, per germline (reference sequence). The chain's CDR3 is CASSLRRTGPESVNEQFF. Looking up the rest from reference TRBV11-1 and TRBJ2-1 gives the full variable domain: EAEVAQSPRYKITEKSQAVAFWCDPISGHATLYWYRQILGQGPELLVQFQDESVVDDSQLPKDRFSAERLKGVDSTLKIQPAELGDSAMYLCASSLRRTGPESVNEQFFGPGTRLTVL.

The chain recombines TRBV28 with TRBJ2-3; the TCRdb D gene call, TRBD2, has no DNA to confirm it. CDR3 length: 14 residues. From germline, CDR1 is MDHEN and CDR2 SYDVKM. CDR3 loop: CASRDYRDTDTQYF.

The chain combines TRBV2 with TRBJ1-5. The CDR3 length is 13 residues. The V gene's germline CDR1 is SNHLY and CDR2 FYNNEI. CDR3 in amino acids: CASSGPQEWPQHF.

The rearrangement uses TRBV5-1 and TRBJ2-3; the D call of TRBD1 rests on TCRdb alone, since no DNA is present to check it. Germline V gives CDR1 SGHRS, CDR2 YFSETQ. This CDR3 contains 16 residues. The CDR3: CASSLASTRGLDTQYF.